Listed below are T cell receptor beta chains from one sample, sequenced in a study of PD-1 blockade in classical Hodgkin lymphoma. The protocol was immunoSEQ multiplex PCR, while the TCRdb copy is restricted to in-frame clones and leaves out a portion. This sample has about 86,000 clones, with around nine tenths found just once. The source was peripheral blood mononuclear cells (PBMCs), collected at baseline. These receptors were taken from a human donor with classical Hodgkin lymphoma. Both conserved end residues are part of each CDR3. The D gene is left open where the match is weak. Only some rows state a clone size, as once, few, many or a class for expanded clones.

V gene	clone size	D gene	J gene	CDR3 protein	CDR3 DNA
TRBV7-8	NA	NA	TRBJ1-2	CASSPTRGERYGYTF	TGTGCCAGCAGCCCAACGCGGGGGGAGCGGTATGGCTACACCTTC
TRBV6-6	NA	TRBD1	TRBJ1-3	CASSYSQGAGNTIYF	TGTGCCAGCAGTTATTCTCAGGGGGCGGGAAACACCATATATTTT
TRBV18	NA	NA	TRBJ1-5	CASSFSDSNQPQHF	TGTGCCAGCTCATTCAGCGATAGCAATCAGCCCCAGCATTTT
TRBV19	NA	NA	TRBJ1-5	CASSIGAGNQPQHF	TGTGCCAGTAGTATTGGGGCAGGCAATCAGCCCCAGCATTTT
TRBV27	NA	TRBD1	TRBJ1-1	CASSLTGLSTEAFF	TGTGCCAGCAGTTTGACAGGGCTAAGCACTGAAGCTTTCTTT
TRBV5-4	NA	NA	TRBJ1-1	CASSLGGEELNTEAFF	TGTGCCAGCAGCTTGGGGGGCGAGGAGCTGAACACTGAAGCTTTCTTT
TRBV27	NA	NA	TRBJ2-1	CASSQSRGLRSYNEQFF	TGTGCCAGCAGTCAATCCCGGGGCCTACGGTCCTACAATGAGCAGTTCTTC
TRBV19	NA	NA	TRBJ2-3	CASSIEAAGTDTQYF	TGTGCCAGTAGTATCGAGGCGGCCGGCACAGATACGCAGTATTTT
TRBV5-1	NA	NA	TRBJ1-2	CASSSGAGRFYGYTF	TGCGCCAGCAGCTCCGGTGCAGGAAGATTCTATGGCTACACCTTC
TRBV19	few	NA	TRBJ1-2	CASNIGGTYYTF	TGTGCCAGTAATATCGGGGGGACCTACTACACCTTC
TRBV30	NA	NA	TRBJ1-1	CAWDLGRLNTEAFF	TGTGCCTGGGACCTCGGGAGGCTGAACACTGAAGCTTTCTTT
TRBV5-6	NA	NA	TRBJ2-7	CASSASSYEQYF	TGTGCCAGCAGCGCTAGCTCCTACGAGCAGTACTTC
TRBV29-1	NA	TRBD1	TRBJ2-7	CSVEGQGQYEQYF	TGCAGCGTTGAAGGACAGGGCCAATACGAGCAGTACTTC
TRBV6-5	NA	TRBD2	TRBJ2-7	CASSPSSGSSYEQYF	TGTGCCAGCAGCCCATCTAGCGGGAGCTCCTACGAGCAGTACTTC
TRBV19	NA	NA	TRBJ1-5	CASSGARVVAGNQPQHF	TGTGCCAGTAGTGGGGCCAGGGTAGTAGCAGGGAATCAGCCCCAGCATTTT
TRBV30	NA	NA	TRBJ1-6	CAWSESSPLHF	TGTGCCTGGAGTGAGAGTTCACCCCTCCACTTT
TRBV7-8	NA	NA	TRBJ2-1	CASSLELDGWTVGYNEQFF	TGTGCCAGCAGCTTAGAGTTGGACGGCTGGACAGTAGGATACAATGAGCAGTTCTTC
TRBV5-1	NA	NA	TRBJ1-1	CASSFGRNTEAFF	TGCGCCAGCAGCTTCGGGAGGAACACTGAAGCTTTCTTT
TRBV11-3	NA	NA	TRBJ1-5	CASSLGPQEKTSNQPQHF	TGTGCCAGCAGCTTAGGGCCCCAAGAGAAAACTAGCAATCAGCCCCAGCATTTT
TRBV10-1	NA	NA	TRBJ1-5	CASSETNQPQHF	TGCGCCAGCAGTGAGACCAATCAGCCCCAGCATTTT
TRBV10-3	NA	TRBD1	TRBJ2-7	CAIRPGDREIYEQYF	TGTGCCATCAGACCTGGGGACAGGGAGATCTACGAGCAGTACTTC
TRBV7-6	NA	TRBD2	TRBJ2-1	CASSSYGGAKAGDDHHNEQFF	TGTGCCAGCAGCTCCTACGGGGGAGCCAAGGCGGGAGACGACCATCACAATGAGCAGTTCTTC
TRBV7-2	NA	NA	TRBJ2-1	CASSLYGLYNEQFF	TGTGCCAGCAGCTTATATGGGCTTTACAATGAGCAGTTCTTC
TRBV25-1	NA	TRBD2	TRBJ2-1	CASSSPSGIYNEQFF	TGTGCCAGCAGCAGCCCTAGCGGAATCTACAATGAGCAGTTCTTC
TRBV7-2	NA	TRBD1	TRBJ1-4	CASSSGTGGSKHEKLFF	TGTGCCAGCAGCTCCGGGACAGGGGGCAGTAAGCATGAAAAACTGTTTTTT
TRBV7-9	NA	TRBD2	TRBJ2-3	CASSLLGTTTDTQYF	TGTGCCAGCAGCTTATTAGGGACTACCACAGATACGCAGTATTTT
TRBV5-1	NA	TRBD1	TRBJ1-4	CASSLGYNRGPRANEKLFF	TGCGCCAGCAGCTTGGGGTACAACAGGGGGCCTCGGGCTAATGAAAAACTGTTTTTT
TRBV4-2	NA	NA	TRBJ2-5	CASSPQGKETQYF	TGTGCCAGCAGCCCACAGGGAAAGGAGACCCAGTACTTC
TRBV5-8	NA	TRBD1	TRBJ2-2	CASSLGGQVSNSGELFF	TGTGCCAGCAGCTTGGGCGGACAGGTTTCTAACAGCGGGGAGCTGTTTTTT
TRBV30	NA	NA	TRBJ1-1	CAWSVRGFFGGAFF	TGTGCCTGGAGTGTACGCGGGTTTTTTGGTGGAGCTTTCTTT
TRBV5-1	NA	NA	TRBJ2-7	CASSSDGASNEQYF	TGCGCCAGCAGCAGTGACGGAGCAAGTAACGAGCAGTACTTC
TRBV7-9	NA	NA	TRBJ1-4	CASSRDTTNEKLFF	TGTGCCAGTAGCCGGGACACAACTAATGAAAAACTGTTTTTT
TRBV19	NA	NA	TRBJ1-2	CASSTAGNPPGYTF	TGTGCCAGTAGTACGGCAGGGAACCCCCCTGGCTACACCTTC
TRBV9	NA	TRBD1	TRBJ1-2	CASSPQTGESYGYTF	TGTGCCAGCAGCCCTCAGACAGGGGAATCCTATGGCTACACCTTC
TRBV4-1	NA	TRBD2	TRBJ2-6	CASSPEGAGTSGANVLTF	TGCGCCAGCAGCCCCGAAGGAGCGGGGACCTCTGGGGCCAACGTCCTGACTTTC
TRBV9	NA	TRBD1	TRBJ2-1	CASSVYGTGGYNEQFF	TGTGCCAGCAGCGTATATGGGACAGGGGGTTACAATGAGCAGTTCTTC
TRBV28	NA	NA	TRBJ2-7	CASMSGAREQYF	TGTGCCAGCATGAGTGGGGCTAGGGAGCAGTACTTC
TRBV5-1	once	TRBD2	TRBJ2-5	CASSLKAGGLETQYF	TGCGCCAGCAGCTTGAAGGCGGGGGGACTGGAGACCCAGTACTTC
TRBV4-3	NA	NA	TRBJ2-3	CASSPPTTDTQYF	TGCGCCAGCAGCCCCCCAACCACAGATACGCAGTATTTT
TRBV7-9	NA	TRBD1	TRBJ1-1	CASSRPTGGSTEAFF	TGTGCCAGCAGCCGCCCTACAGGGGGCTCTACTGAAGCTTTCTTT
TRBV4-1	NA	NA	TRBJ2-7	CASSRTGGGEQYF	TGCGCCAGCAGCAGGACGGGTGGGGGCGAGCAGTACTTC
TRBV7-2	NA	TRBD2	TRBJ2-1	CASSDSGTSGQQFF	TGTGCCAGCAGCGATTCCGGGACTAGCGGCCAGCAGTTCTTC
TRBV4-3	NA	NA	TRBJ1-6	CASSQQGNSPLHF	TGCGCCAGCAGCCAACAGGGTAATTCACCCCTCCACTTT
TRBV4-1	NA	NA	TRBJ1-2	CASSQENFGGRNTF	TGCGCCAGCAGCCAAGAAAATTTTGGGGGCAGAAACACCTTC
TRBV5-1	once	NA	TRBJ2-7	CASSLVGSSIYEQYF	TGCGCCAGCAGCTTGGTAGGTAGCTCCATCTACGAGCAGTACTTC
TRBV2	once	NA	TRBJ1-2	CASSERGIYGYTF	TGTGCCAGCAGTGAAAGGGGCATCTATGGCTACACCTTC
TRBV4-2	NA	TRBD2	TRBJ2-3	CASSQEIAGGPEDTQYF	TGTGCCAGCAGCCAAGAAATAGCGGGGGGGCCGGAAGATACGCAGTATTTT